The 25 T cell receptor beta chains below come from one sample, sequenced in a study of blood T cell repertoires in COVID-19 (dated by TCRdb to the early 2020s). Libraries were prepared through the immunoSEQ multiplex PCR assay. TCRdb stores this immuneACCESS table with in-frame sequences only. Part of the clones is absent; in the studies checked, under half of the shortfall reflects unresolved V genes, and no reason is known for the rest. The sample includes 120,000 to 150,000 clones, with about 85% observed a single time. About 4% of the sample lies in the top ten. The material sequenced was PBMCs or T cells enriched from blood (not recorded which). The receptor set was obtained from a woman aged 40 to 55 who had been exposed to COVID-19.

The CDR3 nucleotides read TGTGCCAGCAGCGTAGGTCAGAAGAAAGATAGCAATCAGCCCCAGCATTTT. As protein: CASSVGQKKDSNQPQHF. The J gene is TRBJ1-5, the V gene TRBV9, with no clear D. In germline, CDR1 is SGDLS, CDR2 YYNGEE. The CDR3 loop spans 17 amino acids. V lost 0 bases and J lost 0, with 13 bases in between.

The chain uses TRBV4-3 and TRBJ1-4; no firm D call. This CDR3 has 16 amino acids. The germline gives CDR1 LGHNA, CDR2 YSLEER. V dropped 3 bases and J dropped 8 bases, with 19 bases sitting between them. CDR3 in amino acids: CASSQAPSYVGEKLFF. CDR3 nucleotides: TGCGCCAGCAGCCAGGCGCCGAGTTACGTCGGGGAAAAACTGTTTTTT.

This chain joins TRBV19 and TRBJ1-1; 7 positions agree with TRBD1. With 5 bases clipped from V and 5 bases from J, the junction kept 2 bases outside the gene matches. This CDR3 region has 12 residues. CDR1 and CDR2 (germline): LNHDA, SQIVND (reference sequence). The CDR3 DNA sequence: TGTGCCAGTAGTTCGACAGGGACTGAAGCTTTCTTT. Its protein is CASSSTGTEAFF. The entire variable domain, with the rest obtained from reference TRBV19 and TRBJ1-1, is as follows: DGGITQSPKYLFRKEGQNVTLSCEQNLNHDAMYWYRQDPGQGLRLIYYSQIVNDFQKGDIAEGYSVSREKKESFPLTVTSAQKNPTAFYLCASSSTGTEAFFGQGTRLTVV.

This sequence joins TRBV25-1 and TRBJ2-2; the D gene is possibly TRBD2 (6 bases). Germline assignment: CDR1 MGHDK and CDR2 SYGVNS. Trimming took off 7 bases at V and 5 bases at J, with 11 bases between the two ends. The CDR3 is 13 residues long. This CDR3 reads CASTRGDTGELFF. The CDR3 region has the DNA TGTGCCAGCACTCGCGGGGATACCGGGGAGCTGTTTTTT.

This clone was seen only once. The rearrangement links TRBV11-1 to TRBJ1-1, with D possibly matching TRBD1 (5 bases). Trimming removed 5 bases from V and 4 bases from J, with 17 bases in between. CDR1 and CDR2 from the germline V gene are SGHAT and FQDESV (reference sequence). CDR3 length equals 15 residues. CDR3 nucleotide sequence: TGTGCCAGCAGCCCGGGGGGAATAGGGCCCACTGAAGCTTTCTTT. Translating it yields CASSPGGIGPTEAFF.

CDR3 in amino acids: CASSYWGASGTGELFF. For the CDR3, the DNA is TGTGCCAGCAGTTACTGGGGGGCTAGCGGGACCGGGGAGCTGTTTTTT. The J gene is TRBJ2-2, the V gene TRBV6-5; 8 bases line up with TRBD2. Germline assignment: CDR1 MNHEY and CDR2 SVGAGI. The trim removed 1 base at V and 5 bases at J, leaving 6 bases unmatched. This CDR3 has 16 amino acids.

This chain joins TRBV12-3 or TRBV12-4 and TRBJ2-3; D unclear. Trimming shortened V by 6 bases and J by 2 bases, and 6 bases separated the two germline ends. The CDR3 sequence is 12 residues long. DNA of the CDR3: TGTGCCAGCAGAACTCACACAGATACGCAGTATTTT. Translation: CASRTHTDTQYF.

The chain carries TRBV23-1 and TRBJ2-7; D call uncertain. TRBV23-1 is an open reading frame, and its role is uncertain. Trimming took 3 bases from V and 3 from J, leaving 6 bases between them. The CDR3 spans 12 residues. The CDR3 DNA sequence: TGCGCCAGCAGTCATAAACACTACGAGCAGTACTTC. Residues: CASSHKHYEQYF.

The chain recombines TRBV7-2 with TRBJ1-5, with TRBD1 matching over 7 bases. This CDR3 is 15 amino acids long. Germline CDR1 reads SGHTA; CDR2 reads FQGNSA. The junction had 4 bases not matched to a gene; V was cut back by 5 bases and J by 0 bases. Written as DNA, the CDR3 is TGTGCCAGCAGCCTGGACAGGAATAGCAATCAGCCCCAGCATTTT. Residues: CASSLDRNSNQPQHF.

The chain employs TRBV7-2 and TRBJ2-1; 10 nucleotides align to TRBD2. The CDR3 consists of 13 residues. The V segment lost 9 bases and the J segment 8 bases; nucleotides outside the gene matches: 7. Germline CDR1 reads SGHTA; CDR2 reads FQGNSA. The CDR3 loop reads CASAAGGGDEQFF. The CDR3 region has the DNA TGTGCCAGTGCAGCGGGAGGGGGGGATGAGCAGTTCTTC.

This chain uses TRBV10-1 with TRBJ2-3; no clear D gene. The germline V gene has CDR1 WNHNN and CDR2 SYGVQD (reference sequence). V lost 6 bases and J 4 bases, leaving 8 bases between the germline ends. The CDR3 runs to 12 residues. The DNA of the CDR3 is TGCGCCAGCAGCCCCTCCGCAGATACGCAGTATTTT. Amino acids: CASSPSADTQYF.

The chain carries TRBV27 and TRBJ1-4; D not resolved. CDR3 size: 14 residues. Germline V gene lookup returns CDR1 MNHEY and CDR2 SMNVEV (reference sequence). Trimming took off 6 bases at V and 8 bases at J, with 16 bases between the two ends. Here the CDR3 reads CASSPREGNEKLFF. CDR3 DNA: TGTGCCAGCAGCCCCCGGGAGGGTAACGAAAAACTGTTTTTT.

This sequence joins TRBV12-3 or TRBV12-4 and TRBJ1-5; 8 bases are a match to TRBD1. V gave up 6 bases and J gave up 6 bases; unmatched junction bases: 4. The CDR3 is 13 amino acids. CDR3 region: CASRAGGGQPQHF. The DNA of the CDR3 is TGTGCCAGCAGGGCAGGGGGCGGTCAGCCCCAGCATTTT.

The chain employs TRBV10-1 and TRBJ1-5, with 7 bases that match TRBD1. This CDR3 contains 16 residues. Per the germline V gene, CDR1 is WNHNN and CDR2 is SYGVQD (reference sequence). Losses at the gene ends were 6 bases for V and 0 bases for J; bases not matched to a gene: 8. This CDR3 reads CASRKKTGDSNQPQHF. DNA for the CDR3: TGCGCCAGCAGGAAAAAAACAGGGGATAGCAATCAGCCCCAGCATTTT.

The CDR3 DNA sequence: TGCAGCGTTGCTTTGGGACAGGGACCTCAGCCCCAGCATTTT. Amino acid sequence: CSVALGQGPQPQHF. This chain links TRBV29-1 with TRBJ1-5, with TRBD1 identical over 9 bases. The CDR3 runs 14 residues. Germline V lookup: CDR1 SQVTM, CDR2 ANQGSEA. The V and J ends lost 4 bases and 6 bases, in that order; junction bases with no gene match: 7.

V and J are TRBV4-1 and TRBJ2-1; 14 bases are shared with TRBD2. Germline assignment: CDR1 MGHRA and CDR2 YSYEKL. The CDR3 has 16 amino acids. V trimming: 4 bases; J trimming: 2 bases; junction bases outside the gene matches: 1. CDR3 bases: TGCGCCAGCAGCCCGGGACTAGCGGGAGCCTACAATGAGCAGTTCTTC. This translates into CASSPGLAGAYNEQFF.

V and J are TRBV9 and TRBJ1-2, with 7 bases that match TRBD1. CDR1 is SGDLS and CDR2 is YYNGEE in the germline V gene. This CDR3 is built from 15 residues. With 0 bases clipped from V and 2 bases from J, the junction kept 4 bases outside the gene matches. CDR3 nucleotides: TGTGCCAGCAGCGTAGTTGGAGGGGGCAACTATGGCTACACCTTC. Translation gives CASSVVGGGNYGYTF.

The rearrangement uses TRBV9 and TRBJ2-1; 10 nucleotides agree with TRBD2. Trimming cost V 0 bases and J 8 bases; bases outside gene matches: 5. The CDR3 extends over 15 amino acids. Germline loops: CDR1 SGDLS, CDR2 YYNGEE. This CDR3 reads CASSVAASGSYEQFF. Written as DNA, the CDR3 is TGTGCCAGCAGCGTAGCGGCTAGCGGGAGTTATGAGCAGTTCTTC.

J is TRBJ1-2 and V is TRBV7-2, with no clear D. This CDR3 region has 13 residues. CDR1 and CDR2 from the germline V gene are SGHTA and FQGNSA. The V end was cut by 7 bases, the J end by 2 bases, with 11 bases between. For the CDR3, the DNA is TGTGCCAGCACCCTAAGTACCAACTATGGCTACACCTTC. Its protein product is CASTLSTNYGYTF.

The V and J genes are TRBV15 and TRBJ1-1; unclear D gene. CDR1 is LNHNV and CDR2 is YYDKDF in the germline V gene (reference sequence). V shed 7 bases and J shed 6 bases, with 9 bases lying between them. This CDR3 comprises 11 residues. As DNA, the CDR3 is TGTGCCACCAAGGGAGTGGCTGAAGCTTTCTTT. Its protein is CATKGVAEAFF. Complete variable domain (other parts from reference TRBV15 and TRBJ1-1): DAMVIQNPRYQVTQFGKPVTLSCSQTLNHNVMYWYQQKSSQAPKLLFHYYDKDFNNEADTPDNFQSRRPNTSFCFLDIRSPGLGDTAMYLCATKGVAEAFFGQGTRLTVV.

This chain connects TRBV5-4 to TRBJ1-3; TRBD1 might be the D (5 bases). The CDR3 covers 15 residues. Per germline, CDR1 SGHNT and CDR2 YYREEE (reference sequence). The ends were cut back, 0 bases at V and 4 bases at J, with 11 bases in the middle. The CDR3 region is CASSLGGLGGNTIYF. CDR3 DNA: TGTGCCAGCAGCTTGGGGGGACTCGGAGGAAACACCATATATTTT.

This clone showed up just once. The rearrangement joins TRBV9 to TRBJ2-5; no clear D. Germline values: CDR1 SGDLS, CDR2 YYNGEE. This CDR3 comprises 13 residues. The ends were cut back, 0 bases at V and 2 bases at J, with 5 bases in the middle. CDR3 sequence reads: CASSVAPQETQYF. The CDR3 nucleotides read TGTGCCAGCAGCGTAGCCCCACAAGAGACCCAGTACTTC.

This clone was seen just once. This CDR3 is CASWREGAQHF. The CDR3, as DNA: TGTGCCAGTTGGAGGGAGGGGGCCCAGCATTTT. The V call is TRBV19, the J call TRBJ1-5, with a possible D match to TRBD1 (6 bases). The ends were cut back, 8 bases at V and 11 bases at J, with 13 bases in the middle. Per germline, CDR1 LNHDA and CDR2 SQIVND (reference sequence). CDR3 size: 11 residues.

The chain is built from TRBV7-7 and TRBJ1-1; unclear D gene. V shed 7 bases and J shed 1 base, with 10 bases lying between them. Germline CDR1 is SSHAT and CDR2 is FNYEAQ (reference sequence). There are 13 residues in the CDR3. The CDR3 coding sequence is TGTGCCAGCACCCCGGCGGAGAACACTGAAGCTTTCTTT. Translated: CASTPAENTEAFF.

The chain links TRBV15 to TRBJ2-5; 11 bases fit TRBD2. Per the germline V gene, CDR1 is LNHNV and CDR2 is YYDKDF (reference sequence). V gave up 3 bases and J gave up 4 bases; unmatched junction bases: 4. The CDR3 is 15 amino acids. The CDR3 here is CATSRISGGAETQYF. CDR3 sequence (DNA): TGTGCCACCAGCAGGATTAGCGGGGGGGCAGAGACCCAGTACTTC.